One and the same sample provided the 29 T cell receptor beta chains below, sequenced in a study of control samples from healthy donors and cancer patients. TCRdb's table, derived via immunoSEQ multiplex PCR, lists solely in-frame clones and lacks some. The sample includes about 53,000 clones, roughly nine tenths seen only once; the top ten take roughly an eighth. The sample comprised PBMCs. These receptors were collected from a man aged 60 to 69 with head and neck cancer.

The rearrangement uses TRBV19 and TRBJ1-1; 8 nucleotides line up with TRBD1. CDR1 LNHDA and CDR2 SQIVND come from the germline V gene (reference sequence). The CDR3 has 16 residues. V dropped 5 bases and J dropped 4; count of bases not matched to a gene: 12. The CDR3 DNA is TGTGCCAGTAGTCCCGGGACAGGCTCCCTGGGCACTGAAGCTTTCTTT. This codes for CASSPGTGSLGTEAFF.

The V call is TRBV30, the J call TRBJ2-5, with 8 bases lining up with TRBD2. V shed 4 bases, J shed 2 bases, and the junction held 9 bases outside the gene matches. The CDR3 length is 15 residues. Germline V CDR1 and CDR2: GTSNPN, SVGIG (reference sequence). The CDR3 DNA reads as TGTGCCTGGAACCCGGGGGTAGCGGGGCAAGAGACCCAGTACTTC. Protein product: CAWNPGVAGQETQYF.

This chain joins TRBV7-9 and TRBJ1-2; no clear D. The CDR3 totals 14 residues. In germline, CDR1 is SEHNR, CDR2 FQNEAQ (reference sequence). V was shortened by 0 bases and J by 0 bases, with 5 bases between the two germline ends. The chain's CDR3 is CASSLALANYGYTF. The CDR3 bases are TGTGCCAGCAGCTTAGCGCTAGCTAACTATGGCTACACCTTC.

The V and J genes are TRBV3-1 (or the pseudogene TRBV3-2) and TRBJ1-2; 10 positions match TRBD1. CDR1 and CDR2 from the germline V gene are LGHDT and YNNKEL (reference sequence). J gave up 7 bases and V 4 bases, and 6 bases lay outside the gene matches. This CDR3 is built from 14 residues. CDR3 loop: CASSLGQGETGYTF. In DNA form, the CDR3 reads TGTGCCAGCAGCCTAGGACAGGGGGAAACTGGCTACACCTTC.

J is TRBJ1-5 and V is TRBV19, with D possibly matching TRBD1 (6 bases). Trimming left V 4 bases short and J 6 bases short, with 19 bases between. Germline values: CDR1 LNHDA, CDR2 SQIVND (reference sequence). This CDR3 has 16 amino acids. CDR3 nucleotide sequence: TGTGCCAGTAGTACCACAGGGACTCTTAGTACTCAGCCCCAGCATTTT. It yields the protein CASSTTGTLSTQPQHF.

The chain has TRBV18 and TRBJ1-3; 8 bases are shared with TRBD1. Trimming removed 3 bases from V and 0 bases from J; junction bases left unmatched: 7. CDR1 is KGHSH and CDR2 is LQKENI in the germline V gene. CDR3 length: 17 amino acids. CDR3: CASSPLGGQASGNTIYF. CDR3 nucleotides: TGTGCCAGCTCACCCCTCGGGGGACAGGCCTCTGGAAACACCATATATTTT.

The J gene is TRBJ2-3, the V gene TRBV28; D call uncertain. CDR1 and CDR2 from the germline V gene are MDHEN and SYDVKM. The CDR3 runs 15 residues. V lost 3 bases and J 3 bases, leaving 13 bases between the germline ends. CDR3 coding DNA: TGTGCCAGCAGTTTGTCTGGGATAGTGACAGATACGCAGTATTTT. It specifies CASSLSGIVTDTQYF.

The gene calls are TRBV7-2 and TRBJ2-1, with a tentative D call TRBD2 (6 bases). The V end was cut by 5 bases, the J end by 3 bases, with 11 bases between. CDR3 length: 14 amino acids. Germline assignment: CDR1 SGHTA and CDR2 FQGNSA. CDR3: CASSLGLDYNEQFF. CDR3 DNA sequence: TGTGCCAGCAGCCTGGGACTGGACTACAATGAGCAGTTCTTC.

V and J are TRBV7-3 and TRBJ2-2; D remains ambiguous. Trimming left V 5 bases short and J 5 bases short, with 9 bases between. Germline V gene data show CDR1 as SGHTA and CDR2 as FQGTGA. This CDR3 comprises 13 residues. CDR3 DNA sequence: TGTGCCAGCAGCACTATAGGGACCGGGGAGCTGTTTTTT. This sequence encodes CASSTIGTGELFF. Full variable domain (missing parts from reference TRBV7-3 and TRBJ2-2): GAGVSQTPSNKVTEKGKYVELRCDPISGHTALYWYRQSLGQGPEFLIYFQGTGAADDSGLPNDRFFAVRPEGSVSTLKIQRTERGDSAVYLCASSTIGTGELFFGEGSRLTVL.

The chain is built from TRBV5-1 and TRBJ2-7, with D uncertain. The CDR3 is made up of 14 amino acids. The germline gives CDR1 SGHRS, CDR2 YFSETQ. V was trimmed by 0 bases and J by 3 bases, leaving 10 bases between them. This CDR3 is CASSLGPDIYEQYF. The CDR3 nucleotides read TGCGCCAGCAGCTTGGGCCCTGACATCTACGAGCAGTACTTC. Complete variable domain (other parts from reference TRBV5-1 and TRBJ2-7): KAGVTQTPRYLIKTRGQQVTLSCSPISGHRSVSWYQQTPGQGLQFLFEYFSETQRNKGNFPGRFSGRQFSNSRSEMNVSTLELGDSALYLCASSLGPDIYEQYFGPGTRLTVT.

This clone was observed a handful of times. The chain carries TRBV7-8 and TRBJ1-3; D remains unclear. With 2 bases removed from V and 3 bases from J, the gap between germline ends came to 11 bases. Germline CDR1 and CDR2: SGHVS and FQNEAQ. The CDR3 totals 15 residues. CDR3 sequence (DNA): TGTGCCAGCAGCTTACAGCCCCGGGATGGAAACACCATATATTTT. This gives the protein CASSLQPRDGNTIYF.

The chain employs TRBV11-2 and TRBJ2-7; TRBD1 or TRBD2 may be the D gene (6 bases each). V dropped 1 base and J dropped 3 bases, with 13 bases sitting between them. The length of the CDR3 is 15 residues. The germline gives CDR1 SGHAT, CDR2 FQNNGV. The CDR3 nucleotides are TGTGCCAGCAGCTTAGTTCGGGGGCTTAACTACGAGCAGTACTTC. Its translation: CASSLVRGLNYEQYF.

Only one count was recorded for this clone. This chain uses TRBV7-2 with TRBJ2-3; D remains ambiguous. Trimming took 2 bases from V and 4 from J, leaving 7 bases between them. Germline V lookup: CDR1 SGHTA, CDR2 FQGNSA. The CDR3 has 13 residues. CDR3 protein: CASSLFGSDTQYF. The CDR3 region has the DNA TGTGCCAGCAGCTTATTCGGGTCAGATACGCAGTATTTT.

The chain combines TRBV9 with TRBJ2-5; the D gene could be TRBD1 or TRBD2 (7 bases each). The V gene's germline CDR1 is SGDLS and CDR2 YYNGEE. This CDR3 is built from 14 residues. V lost 0 bases, J lost 5 bases, and 11 bases lay in between. The CDR3 reads CASSVGGGQETQYF. CDR3 nucleotides: TGTGCCAGCAGCGTAGGCGGGGGACAGGAGACCCAGTACTTC.

The chain joins TRBV2 to TRBJ2-7; TRBD1 matches at 8 bases. Germline V gives CDR1 SNHLY, CDR2 FYNNEI. The V and J ends lost 7 bases and 4 bases, in that order; junction bases with no gene match: 6. The CDR3 is 13 residues long. In DNA form, the CDR3 reads TGTGCCAGCAACCGGGACAGGAATTACGAGCAGTACTTC. Its protein product is CASNRDRNYEQYF.

This clone has only one observation. This chain links TRBV7-9 with TRBJ1-3; D is unresolved. V dropped 3 bases and J dropped 6 bases, with 6 bases sitting between them. The length of the CDR3 is 12 residues. Germline CDR1 SEHNR, CDR2 FQNEAQ (reference sequence). The chain's CDR3 is CASSFAQNTIYF. CDR3 bases: TGTGCCAGCAGCTTCGCACAAAACACCATATATTTT.

The genes are TRBV5-6 and TRBJ2-4; D is perhaps TRBD2 (5 bases). Looked up from germline, CDR1 is SGHDT and CDR2 is YYEEEE. This CDR3 contains 14 residues. V was cut by 0 bases and J by 4 bases, with 8 bases left in between. The CDR3 region is CASSLGSGKNIQYF. The CDR3 region has the DNA TGTGCCAGCAGCTTGGGAAGCGGAAAAAACATTCAGTACTTC.

This clone was seen just once. The rearrangement links TRBV5-4 to TRBJ2-7; possible D gene TRBD1, 6 bases. The CDR3 runs 14 residues. Germline CDR1 SGHNT, CDR2 YYREEE (reference sequence). The V and J ends lost 0 bases and 4 bases respectively, with 11 bases between them. The CDR3 bases are TGTGCCAGCAGCTTGGGGACAGAGGTTTACGAGCAGTACTTC. Amino acid sequence: CASSLGTEVYEQYF.

The chain has TRBV19 and TRBJ2-3; a weak D match, TRBD2 (6 bases). This CDR3 comprises 16 residues. CDR1 is LNHDA and CDR2 is SQIVND in the germline V gene (reference sequence). Deletions cut 4 bases from V and 0 bases from J, with 14 bases between. As DNA, the CDR3 is TGTGCCAGTAGTAGGGGAGCGGGTACTAGCACAGATACGCAGTATTTT. Residues: CASSRGAGTSTDTQYF.

The gene calls are TRBV19 and TRBJ1-4; 8 bases align to TRBD1. The ends lost 7 bases at V and 10 bases at J; junction bases unmatched: 11. CDR3 length: 14 amino acids. Germline V lookup: CDR1 LNHDA, CDR2 SQIVND (reference sequence). The CDR3 reads CASNRDRSSRKLFF. The CDR3 DNA reads TGTGCCAGTAACCGGGACAGGTCCTCTCGAAAACTGTTTTTT.

The rearrangement links TRBV7-2 to TRBJ1-2; 8 bases fit TRBD1. The V gene's germline CDR1 is SGHTA and CDR2 FQGNSA. This CDR3 is 15 amino acids long. The junction had 9 bases not matched to a gene; V was cut back by 4 bases and J by 5 bases. The CDR3 region is CASSSRTGLRYGYTF. The DNA of the CDR3 is TGTGCCAGCAGCTCCCGGACAGGGCTCCGGTATGGCTACACCTTC.

To note about this clone: An end of the junction does not agree with germline; a read error may underlie this. The V and J genes are TRBV7-3 and TRBJ1-2; D is perhaps TRBD1 (5 bases). This CDR3 is 15 amino acids long. Germline values: CDR1 SGHTA, CDR2 FQGTGA. The CDR3: CASSVTGTDTYGYTF. The CDR3 nucleotides read TGTGCCAGCAGCGTAACCGGGACGGACACCTATGGCTACACCTTC.

V is TRBV2 and J is TRBJ2-5; D is ambiguous. The V gene lost 2 bases and the J gene lost 5 bases, with 6 bases spanning the gap. Germline V lookup: CDR1 SNHLY, CDR2 FYNNEI. The CDR3 extends over 12 amino acids. The CDR3 DNA follows: TGTGCCAGCAGTGAAAGCAGGGAGACCCAGTACTTC. Translating gives CASSESRETQYF.

The chain joins TRBV12-3 or TRBV12-4 to TRBJ2-5, with D unresolved. This CDR3 is 11 amino acids long. V lost 6 bases and J lost 4, with 6 bases in between. In DNA, the CDR3 is TGTGCCAGCAGAAAGACAGAGACCCAGTACTTC. It yields the protein CASRKTETQYF.

V usage is TRBV5-4 and J usage is TRBJ2-5; D is ambiguous. The CDR3 runs 15 residues. Germline CDR1 and CDR2: SGHNT and YYREEE (reference sequence). V lost 0 bases, J lost 1 base, and 10 bases lay in between. The CDR3 loop is CASSLAGITQETQYF. As DNA, the CDR3 is TGTGCCAGCAGCTTGGCTGGAATTACCCAAGAGACCCAGTACTTC.

The chain links TRBV2 to TRBJ1-4, with TRBD1 identical over 8 bases. Per the germline V gene, CDR1 is SNHLY and CDR2 is FYNNEI. With V trimmed by 1 base and J by 0 bases, 1 base remained unmatched. The length of the CDR3 is 16 residues. Here the CDR3 reads CASSEVDRATNEKLFF. The CDR3 nucleotides read TGTGCCAGCAGTGAAGTGGACAGGGCAACTAATGAAAAACTGTTTTTT.

Concerning this clone: At one end the junction does not follow the germline gene, possibly because of a read error. At the DNA level, this CDR3 is encoded by other sequences in the same sample as well. Here the CDR3 DNA reads TGTGCCAGCAGTATCGGACACCAGGAGACCCAGTACTTC. It codes for CASSIGHQETQYF. This chain links TRBV28 with TRBJ2-5; possibly TRBD1 for D (5 bases). The CDR3 runs to 13 residues. Germline values: CDR1 MDHEN, CDR2 SYDVKM.

The rearrangement joins TRBV6-2 or TRBV6-3 to TRBJ2-1; 11 positions match TRBD2. The CDR3 spans 15 residues. J was trimmed by 7 bases and V by 4 bases; bases with no gene match: 6. In germline, CDR1 is MNHEY, CDR2 SVGEGT. The CDR3 DNA reads TGTGCCAGCAGTTCTCTTACTAGCGGGAGTAATGAGCAGTTCTTC. The encoded protein is CASSSLTSGSNEQFF.

The V gene is TRBV6-5, the J gene TRBJ2-2; D is uncertain. The CDR3 contains 15 residues. CDR1 is MNHEY, CDR2 SVGAGI, per germline. Between the trimmed V and J ends, which lost 4 bases and 3 bases, there was a span of 12 bases. CDR3 in DNA: TGTGCCAGCAGTTCCCAGACACCTCACACCGGGGAGCTGTTTTTT. It translates to CASSSQTPHTGELFF.